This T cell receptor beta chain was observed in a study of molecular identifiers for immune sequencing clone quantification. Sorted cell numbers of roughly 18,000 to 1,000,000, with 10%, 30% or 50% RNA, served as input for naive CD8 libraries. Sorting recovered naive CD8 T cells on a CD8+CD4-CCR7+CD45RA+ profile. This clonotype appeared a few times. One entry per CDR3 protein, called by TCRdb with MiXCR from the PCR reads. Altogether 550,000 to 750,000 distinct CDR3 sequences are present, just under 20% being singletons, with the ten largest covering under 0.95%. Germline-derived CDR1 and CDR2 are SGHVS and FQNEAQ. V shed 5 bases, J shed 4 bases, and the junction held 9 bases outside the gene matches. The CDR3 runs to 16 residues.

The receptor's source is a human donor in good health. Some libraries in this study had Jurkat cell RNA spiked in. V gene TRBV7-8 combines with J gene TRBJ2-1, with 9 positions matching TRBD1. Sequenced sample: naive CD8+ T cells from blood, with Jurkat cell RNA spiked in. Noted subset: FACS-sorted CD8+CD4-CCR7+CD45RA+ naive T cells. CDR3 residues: CASSPGTGSGYNEQFF. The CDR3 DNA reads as TGTGCCAGCAGCCCAGGGACAGGGTCTGGGTACAATGAGCAGTTCTTC. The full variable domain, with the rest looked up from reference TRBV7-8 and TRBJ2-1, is GAGVSQSPRYKVAKRGQDVALRCDPISGHVSLFWYQQALGQGPEFLTYFQNEAQLDKSGLPSDRFFAERPEGSVSTLKIQRTQQEDSAVYLCASSPGTGSGYNEQFFGPGTRLTVL.